Sequencing of this T cell receptor beta chain was carried out in a study of blood T cell repertoires in COVID-19. The CDR3 runs 15 residues. V gave up 5 bases and J gave up 4 bases, with 17 bases separating them. Germline V gene lookup returns CDR1 SGHAT and CDR2 FQNNGV. Across about two dozen US areas, participants ranged in age from about 18 to 90 years. Clones were sequenced by immunoSEQ multiplex PCR, and TCRdb holds only the in-frame ones, with some missing. This sample has 310,000 or so clones; 87% occur once, and the top ten carry approximately 9%. V and J are TRBV11-2 and TRBJ2-5, with TRBD2 as a possible D gene (7 bases). Sample: PBMCs or T cells enriched from blood (not recorded which). The TCR was taken from a woman aged 18-29 years who had recovered from COVID-19. In nucleotides, the CDR3 is TGTGCCAGCAGCCCGCCACGGGGAGGGGGAGAGACCCAGTACTTC. It encodes CASSPPRGGGETQYF.